These 15 T cell receptor beta chains share one sample of origin, sequenced in a study of TET2 disruption in CD19-targeted CAR T cells. The sample's treatment: autologous CTL019 cells: CD19 CAR with 4-1BB and CD3 zeta domains. Their antigens remain unidentified. Produced via immunoSEQ multiplex PCR; TCRdb's table is partial and in-frame only. Its table records more than 25,000 clones. Here the sequenced sample was CD8- CAR+ T cells sorted from cultured blood T cells, taken for CD19 CAR T cell therapy. The subset: CD8-negative CAR-positive T cells from the infusion product. Receptor source: a man between 65 and 85 years old with chronic lymphocytic leukemia.

About this clone itself: The CDR3 end falls 3 residues outside the read, so it is completed with the germline J gene. This chain connects TRBV28 to TRBJ2-1; possibly TRBD2 for D (6 bases). The CDR3 has 11 amino acids. With 6 bases removed from V and 8 bases from J, the gap between germline ends came to 8 bases. Germline V gene data show CDR1 as MDHEN and CDR2 as SYDVKM. The sequenced part of the CDR3 DNA is TGTGCCAGCAGGAGGAGGGATGAG. It specifies CASRRRDE. The CDR3 in full is CASRRRDEQFF.

On this clone: The read gets to within 3 residues of the CDR3 end, and the germline J gene fills in the rest. The rearrangement links TRBV6-2 or TRBV6-3 to TRBJ1-5; no reliable D call. CDR3 length: 14 residues. V was clipped by 7 bases and J by 6 bases, with 16 bases between them. The V gene's germline CDR1 is MNHEY and CDR2 SVGEGT. The part of the CDR3 DNA that was read is TGTGCCAGCACCCTTGGATTTCGCGGTCAGCCC. Residues: CASTLGFRGQP. The entire CDR3 sequence reads CASTLGFRGQPQHF.

With respect to this clone: The read terminates 3 residues before the CDR3 end, so the remaining end is supplied by the germline J gene. This chain uses TRBV2 with TRBJ2-3, with TRBD2 matching 9 bases. The CDR3 extends over 15 amino acids. Germline trimming cut 2 bases from V and 6 bases from J; bases unmatched to any gene: 6. CDR1 and CDR2 from the germline V gene are SNHLY and FYNNEI. The CDR3 sequence is CASSERAGGWDTQYF. The part of the CDR3 DNA that was read is TGTGCCAGCAGTGAACGAGCGGGGGGCTGGGATACG.

On this clone itself: Coverage ceases 3 residues before the CDR3 finishes, and the germline J gene fills in the end. This rearrangement joins TRBV7-8 to TRBJ2-6, with D perhaps being TRBD1 or TRBD2 (5 bases each). This CDR3 has 14 amino acids. V lost 2 bases and J 10 bases, leaving 12 bases between the germline ends. Germline V lookup: CDR1 SGHVS, CDR2 FQNEAQ. CDR3 bases read: TGTGCCAGCAGCTTAAGGAGAGAGGGGAACGTC. Translating it yields CASSLRREGNV. The whole CDR3 protein is CASSLRREGNVLTF.

As to this clone: From the germline J gene comes the end of the CDR3, since the read stops 3 residues before it. Within the sample, other DNA sequences also encode this same CDR3. The chain links TRBV2 to TRBJ2-2; D is undetermined. Trimming cost V 6 bases and J 0 bases, with 11 bases left between them. The CDR3 is made up of 15 amino acids. Looked up from germline, CDR1 is SNHLY and CDR2 is FYNNEI. The sequenced CDR3 bases are TGTGCCAGCAGAGCACCCCATACGAACACCGGGGAG. Translating gives CASRAPHTNTGE. In full, the CDR3 is CASRAPHTNTGELFF. The entire variable domain, with the rest obtained from reference TRBV2 and TRBJ2-2, is as follows: EPEVTQTPSHQVTQMGQEVILRCVPISNHLYFYWYRQILGQKVEFLVSFYNNEISEKSEIFDDQFSVERPDGSNFTLKIRSTKLEDSAMYFCASRAPHTNTGELFFGEGSRLTVL.

Concerning this clone itself: The read terminates 3 residues before the CDR3 end, so the remaining end is supplied by the germline J gene. This rearrangement joins TRBV30 to TRBJ2-1; tentatively, D is TRBD2 (7 bases). CDR3 length equals 11 residues. CDR1 is GTSNPN, CDR2 SVGIG, per germline (reference sequence). Trimming left V 5 bases short and J 8 bases short, with 10 bases between. The CDR3 protein is CAWGGGDEQFF. Incomplete CDR3 DNA: TGTGCCTGGGGAGGGGGGGATGAG.

This CDR3 is CASSQSGTVNTEAFF. CDR3 DNA (partial): TGTGCCAGCAGCCAATCCGGGACAGTGAACACTGAA. The chain recombines TRBV4-2 with TRBJ1-1; 7 bases line up with TRBD1. Coverage ceases 3 residues before the CDR3 finishes, and the germline J gene fills in the end. Germline values: CDR1 LGHNA, CDR2 YNFKEQ. CDR3 length: 15 residues. V shed 2 bases, J shed 0 bases, and the junction held 3 bases outside the gene matches.

With respect to this clone: The sequenced fragment ends 3 residues before the CDR3 boundary, so the rest is inferred from the germline J gene. The V and J genes are TRBV7-8 and TRBJ2-7; TRBD1 is a possible D gene (7 bases). The V end was cut by 6 bases, the J end by 0 bases, with 15 bases between. The CDR3 is 15 amino acids. Per the germline V gene, CDR1 is SGHVS and CDR2 is FQNEAQ. Partial CDR3 DNA: TGTGCCAGCAGGGAGGGCAGGGGGAGCTCCTACGAG. It is translated as CASREGRGSSYE. In full, the CDR3 is CASREGRGSSYEQYF.

As for this clone: Coverage ceases 3 residues before the CDR3 finishes, and the germline J gene fills in the end. The chain combines TRBV7-3 with TRBJ2-4, with D maybe TRBD1 (8 bases). The CDR3 consists of 16 residues. Germline V lookup: CDR1 SGHTA, CDR2 FQGTGA. The CDR3 loop is CASSPWTGRGKETQYF. The sequenced part of the CDR3 DNA is TGTGCCAGCAGCCCTTGGACAGGGAGGGGAAAAGAGACT.

As concerns this clone: The read is 3 residues too short to cover the CDR3 end, so that end is filled in from the germline J gene. The gene calls are TRBV7-2 and TRBJ1-1; a possible D gene is TRBD1 (6 bases). The CDR3 spans 14 residues. The ends were cut back, 5 bases at V and 1 base at J, with 11 bases in the middle. Germline V lookup: CDR1 SGHTA, CDR2 FQGNSA. CDR3 DNA, as far as it was read: TGTGCCAGCAGCCCAGGGACATCGAACACTGAA. This gives the protein CASSPGTSNTE. The CDR3 as a whole reads CASSPGTSNTEAFF. The whole variable domain, filled in from reference TRBV7-2 and TRBJ1-1, reads GAGVSQSPSNKVTEKGKDVELRCDPISGHTALYWYRQSLGQGLEFLIYFQGNSAPDKSGLPSDRFSAERTGGSVSTLTIQRTQQEDSAVYLCASSPGTSNTEAFFGQGTRLTVV.

About this clone: The read is 3 residues too short to cover the CDR3 end, so that end is filled in from the germline J gene. The chain employs TRBV7-2 and TRBJ1-1; D perhaps matches TRBD1 (5 bases). The CDR3 sequence is 13 residues long. Per germline, CDR1 SGHTA and CDR2 FQGNSA. CDR3 sequence: CASTSSAGVAAFF. Incomplete CDR3 DNA: TGTGCCAGCACCTCTTCGGCGGGGGTGGCG.

As for this clone: The read ends 3 residues early relative to the CDR3; the germline J gene fills the gap. The genes are TRBV19 and TRBJ2-4, with 8 bases lining up with TRBD1. Germline lookup yields CDR1 LNHDA and CDR2 SQIVND (reference sequence). The CDR3 consists of 15 residues. Here the CDR3 reads CASARGTGGRDGQYF. The CDR3 DNA, read in part, is TGTGCCAGCGCGCGAGGGACAGGCGGGCGGGATGGT.

To note about this clone: The read gets to within 3 residues of the CDR3 end, and the germline J gene fills in the rest. This chain joins TRBV7-2 and TRBJ2-2; a weak D match, TRBD1 (5 bases). This CDR3 comprises 13 residues. The germline V gene encodes CDR1 SGHTA and CDR2 FQGNSA. The CDR3 loop is CASSFFGANVLFF. Partial CDR3 DNA: TGTGCCAGCAGCTTTTTTGGGGCCAACGTG.

Comments on this clone: The read halts 3 residues ahead of the CDR3 end, with the missing end drawn from the germline J gene. The chain couples TRBV18 to TRBJ1-2; 8 bases are shared with TRBD1. The CDR3 extends over 12 amino acids. Germline V gives CDR1 KGHSH, CDR2 LQKENI. The sequenced CDR3 bases are TGTGCCAGCTCACCCAGGGGGCCCGAC. This gives the protein CASSPRGPD. The CDR3 in full is CASSPRGPDYTF.

Comment on this clone: Coverage ceases 3 residues before the CDR3 finishes, and the germline J gene fills in the end. The V and J genes are TRBV7-2 and TRBJ2-7; D uncertain. Trimming took 1 base from V and 4 from J, leaving 11 bases between them. This CDR3 region has 14 residues. The germline gives CDR1 SGHTA, CDR2 FQGNSA. The CDR3 spells CASSLDGQTYEQYF. CDR3 bases read: TGTGCCAGCAGCTTAGATGGGCAGACGTACGAG.